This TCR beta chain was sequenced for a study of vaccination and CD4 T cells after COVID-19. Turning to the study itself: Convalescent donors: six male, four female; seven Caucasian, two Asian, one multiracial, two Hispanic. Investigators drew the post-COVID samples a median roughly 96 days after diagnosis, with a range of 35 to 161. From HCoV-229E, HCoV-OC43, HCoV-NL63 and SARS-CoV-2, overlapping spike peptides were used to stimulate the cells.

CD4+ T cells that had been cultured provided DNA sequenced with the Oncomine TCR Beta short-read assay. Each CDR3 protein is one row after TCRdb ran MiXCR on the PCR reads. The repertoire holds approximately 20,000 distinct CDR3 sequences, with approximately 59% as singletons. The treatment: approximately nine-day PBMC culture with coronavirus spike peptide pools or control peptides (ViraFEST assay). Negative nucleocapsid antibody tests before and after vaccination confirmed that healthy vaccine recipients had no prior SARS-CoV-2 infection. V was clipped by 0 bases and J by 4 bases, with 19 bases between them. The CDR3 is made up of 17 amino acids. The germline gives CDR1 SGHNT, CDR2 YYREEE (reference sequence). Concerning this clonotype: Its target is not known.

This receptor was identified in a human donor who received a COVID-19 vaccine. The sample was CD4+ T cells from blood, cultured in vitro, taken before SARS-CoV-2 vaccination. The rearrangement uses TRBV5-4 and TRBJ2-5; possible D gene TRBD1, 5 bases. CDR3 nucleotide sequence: TGTGCCAGCAGCTTGGGGATGGGTGGGGCTGATACAGAGACCCAGTACTTC. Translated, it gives CASSLGMGGADTETQYF.